This TCR beta chain is from a study of cytomegalovirus exposure and HLA in healthy donors. Overall study results and limits: Reported results showed that the classifier diagnosed cytomegalovirus status with high specificity and sensitivity.

To note about this clone: What it binds is not known.

The CDR3 has 18 amino acids. From germline, CDR1 is SNHLY and CDR2 FYNNEI. J was trimmed by 0 bases and V by 4 bases; bases with no gene match: 8. TCRdb's copy holds only in-frame clones and misses some; the assay was immunoSEQ multiplex PCR. Counted here are around 150,000 clones, roughly 90% occurring once; the ten biggest clones make up 4% to 5%. The rearrangement uses TRBV2 and TRBJ2-7; 14 bases are shared with TRBD2. This receptor was identified in a man younger than 35 in good health and CMV-seropositive. The specimen was PBMCs. The CDR3 region is CASSAGLAGGRHSYEQYF. Written as DNA, the CDR3 is TGTGCCAGCAGTGCAGGACTAGCGGGAGGTCGGCACTCCTACGAGCAGTACTTC. Full variable domain (remainder filled in from reference TRBV2 and TRBJ2-7): EPEVTQTPSHQVTQMGQEVILRCVPISNHLYFYWYRQILGQKVEFLVSFYNNEISEKSEIFDDQFSVERPDGSNFTLKIRSTKLEDSAMYFCASSAGLAGGRHSYEQYFGPGTRLTVT.